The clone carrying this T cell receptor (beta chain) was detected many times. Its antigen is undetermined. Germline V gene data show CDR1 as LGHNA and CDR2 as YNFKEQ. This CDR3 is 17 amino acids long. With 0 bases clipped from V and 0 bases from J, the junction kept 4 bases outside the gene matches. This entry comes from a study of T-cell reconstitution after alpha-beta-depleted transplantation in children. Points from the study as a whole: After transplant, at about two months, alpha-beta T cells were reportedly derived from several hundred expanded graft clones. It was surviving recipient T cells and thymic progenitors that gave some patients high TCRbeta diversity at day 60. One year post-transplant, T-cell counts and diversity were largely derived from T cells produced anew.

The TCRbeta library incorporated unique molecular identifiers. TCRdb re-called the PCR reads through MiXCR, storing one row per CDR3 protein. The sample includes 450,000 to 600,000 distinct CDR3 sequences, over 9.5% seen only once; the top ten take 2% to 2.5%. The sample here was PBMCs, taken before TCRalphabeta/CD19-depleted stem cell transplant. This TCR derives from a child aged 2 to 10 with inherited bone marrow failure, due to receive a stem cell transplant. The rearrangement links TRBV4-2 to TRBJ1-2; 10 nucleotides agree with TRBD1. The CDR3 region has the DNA TGTGCCAGCAGCCAAGAAGATGGGACAGGGGCTAACTATGGCTACACCTTC. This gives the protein CASSQEDGTGANYGYTF.